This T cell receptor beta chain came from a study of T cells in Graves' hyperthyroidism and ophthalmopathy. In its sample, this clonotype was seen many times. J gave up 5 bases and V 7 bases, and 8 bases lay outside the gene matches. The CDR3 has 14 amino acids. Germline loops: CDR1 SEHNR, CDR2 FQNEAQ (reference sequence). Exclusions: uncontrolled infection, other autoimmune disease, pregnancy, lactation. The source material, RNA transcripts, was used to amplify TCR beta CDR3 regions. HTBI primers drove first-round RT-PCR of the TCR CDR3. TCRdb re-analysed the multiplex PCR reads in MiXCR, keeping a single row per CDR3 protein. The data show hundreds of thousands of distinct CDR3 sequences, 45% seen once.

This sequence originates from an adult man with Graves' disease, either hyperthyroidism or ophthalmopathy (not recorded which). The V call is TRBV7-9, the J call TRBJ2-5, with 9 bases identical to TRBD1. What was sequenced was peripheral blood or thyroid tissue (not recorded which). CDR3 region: CASILQGASETQYF. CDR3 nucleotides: TGTGCCAGCATCCTACAGGGGGCGAGTGAGACCCAGTACTTC.